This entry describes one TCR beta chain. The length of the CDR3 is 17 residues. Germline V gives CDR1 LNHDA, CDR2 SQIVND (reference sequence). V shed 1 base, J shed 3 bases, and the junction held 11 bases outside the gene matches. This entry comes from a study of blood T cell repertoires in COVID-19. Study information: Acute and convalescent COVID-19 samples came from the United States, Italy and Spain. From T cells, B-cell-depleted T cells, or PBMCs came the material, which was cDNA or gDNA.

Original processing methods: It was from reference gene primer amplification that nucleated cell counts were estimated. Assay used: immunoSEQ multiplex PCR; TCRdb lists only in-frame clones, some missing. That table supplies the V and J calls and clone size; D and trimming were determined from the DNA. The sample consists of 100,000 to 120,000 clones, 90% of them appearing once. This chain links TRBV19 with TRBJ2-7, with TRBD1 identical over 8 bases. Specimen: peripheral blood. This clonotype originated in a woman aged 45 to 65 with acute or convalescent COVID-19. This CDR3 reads CASSIASQDRGLYEQYF. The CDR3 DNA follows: TGTGCCAGTAGTATAGCCTCCCAAGACAGGGGACTCTACGAGCAGTACTTC.